Each of the 20 T cell receptor beta chains below was sequenced from the same sample in a study of response to subunit inactivated influenza vaccine. TCRdb used MiXCR to reprocess the RT-PCR reads, holding one entry per CDR3 protein. Of about 650,000 distinct CDR3 sequences listed, 15% to 18% are singletons. This sample comprised PBMCs from blood, obtained less than 13 days after vaccination. The receptor source for this set is a man between 45 and 60 years old who received an inactivated influenza vaccine.

V gene TRBV12-3 or TRBV12-4 combines with J gene TRBJ2-2; TRBD1 matches at 9 bases. The CDR3 length is 17 residues. With 5 bases clipped from V and 6 bases from J, the junction kept 13 bases outside the gene matches. Here the CDR3 DNA reads TGTGCCAGCAGTCCCCTACCGGGACAGGGAAGTCCCGGGGAGCTGTTTTTT. It encodes CASSPLPGQGSPGELFF.

The rearrangement joins TRBV27 to TRBJ2-5, with 7 bases fitting TRBD2. Trimming removed 6 bases from V and 3 bases from J; junction bases left unmatched: 4. The CDR3 contains 13 residues. From germline, CDR1 is MNHEY and CDR2 SMNVEV (reference sequence). CDR3 in DNA: TGTGCCAGCAGGGGACTAACGAAAGAGACCCAGTACTTC. Translated, it gives CASRGLTKETQYF.

At least ten counts were recorded for this clonotype. CDR3 loop: CATGLLHYEQYF. Written as DNA, the CDR3 is TGTGCCACCGGACTGCTGCACTACGAGCAGTACTTC. This chain links TRBV15 with TRBJ2-7, with a possible D match to TRBD2 (5 bases). V gave up 8 bases and J gave up 3 bases, with 11 bases separating them. CDR1 and CDR2 from the germline V gene are LNHNV and YYDKDF (reference sequence). This CDR3 has 12 amino acids.

The chain is built from TRBV20-1 and TRBJ2-2; TRBD2 matches 11 bases. Germline CDR1 and CDR2: DFQATT and SNEGSKA (reference sequence). V lost 1 base to trimming and J lost 3 bases; unmatched junction nucleotides: 10. The CDR3 covers 18 residues. The CDR3 DNA is TGCAGTGCTAGAGGTATCGGCACTAGCGGGGGATACACCGGGGAGCTGTTTTTT. It encodes CSARGIGTSGGYTGELFF.

The genes are TRBV7-2 and TRBJ2-4; the D gene is possibly TRBD1 (6 bases). Trimming pared 5 bases from V and 2 bases from J, leaving 7 bases between. Germline CDR1 is SGHTA and CDR2 is FQGNSA. This CDR3 comprises 13 residues. CDR3 loop: CASSRDTKNIQYF. The DNA for the CDR3 is TGTGCCAGCAGCCGGGACACCAAAAACATTCAGTACTTC.

This clonotype was seen ten or more times. This CDR3 reads CASSLTGTGGTDTQYF. CDR3 DNA: TGTGCCAGCAGTTTAACCGGGACAGGGGGCACAGATACGCAGTATTTT. The genes are TRBV28 and TRBJ2-3, with TRBD1 identical over 10 bases. The germline gives CDR1 MDHEN, CDR2 SYDVKM. This CDR3 is 16 amino acids long. With 2 bases clipped from V and 1 base from J, the junction kept 3 bases outside the gene matches.

As DNA, the CDR3 is TGCGCCAGCAGCCAAGAAACAGCGGGAGGAAGAAATGAGCAGTTCTTC. Encoded protein: CASSQETAGGRNEQFF. This chain uses TRBV4-3 with TRBJ2-1, with TRBD2 matching over 9 bases. From germline, CDR1 is LGHNA and CDR2 YSLEER. V trimming: 0 bases; J trimming: 7 bases; junction bases outside the gene matches: 7. The CDR3 sequence is 16 residues long.

This clonotype was picked up a small number of times. The V call is TRBV6-5, the J call TRBJ2-3; 12 nucleotides align to TRBD2. J gave up 0 bases and V 5 bases, and 12 bases lay outside the gene matches. CDR3 size: 19 residues. Germline CDR1 MNHEY, CDR2 SVGAGI. DNA of the CDR3: TGTGCCAGCAGTATACTAGCGGGGGGACCGCGCTCTAGCACAGATACGCAGTATTTT. Residues: CASSILAGGPRSSTDTQYF.

The DNA of the CDR3 is TGCGCCAGCAGCTTGGAAGCTAGCGGGGGGAACACCGGGGAGCTGTTTTTT. Translation gives CASSLEASGGNTGELFF. The genes are TRBV5-1 and TRBJ2-2, with TRBD2 matching 10 bases. The CDR3 runs 17 residues. Germline CDR1 and CDR2: SGHRS and YFSETQ. V lost 0 bases, J lost 1 base, and 3 bases stayed unmatched.

This clonotype was observed a handful of times. The gene calls are TRBV6-2 or TRBV6-3 and TRBJ2-7; the D is unclear. Trimming left V 5 bases short and J 3 bases short, with 8 bases between. CDR1 is MNHEY, CDR2 SVGEGT, per germline. The CDR3 covers 12 residues. CDR3 region: CASSQNRYEQYF. DNA for the CDR3: TGTGCCAGCAGTCAAAATCGCTACGAGCAGTACTTC.

The CDR3 sequence is CASRIQGGTDTQYF. The CDR3 DNA is TGTGCCAGCAGAATACAGGGAGGCACAGATACGCAGTATTTT. The gene calls are TRBV6-2 or TRBV6-3 and TRBJ2-3, with D tentatively TRBD1 (6 bases). Germline V gene sequence: CDR1 MNHEY, CDR2 SVGEGT. This CDR3 spans 14 amino acids. Trimming left V 6 bases short and J 1 base short, with 11 bases between.

The chain employs TRBV28 and TRBJ2-1; D is uncertain. CDR1 is MDHEN and CDR2 is SYDVKM in the germline V gene. V was cut by 6 bases and J by 3 bases, with 9 bases left in between. CDR3 length: 13 residues. CDR3 protein: CASSRDLYNEQFF. In DNA form, the CDR3 reads TGTGCCAGCAGCCGCGACCTCTACAATGAGCAGTTCTTC.

The V and J genes are TRBV19 and TRBJ2-1; D remains ambiguous. This CDR3 spans 15 amino acids. V dropped 6 bases and J dropped 4 bases, with 16 bases sitting between them. CDR1 is LNHDA, CDR2 SQIVND, per germline (reference sequence). DNA of the CDR3: TGTGCCAGTAGCAGTAGAGTACATACTTACAATGAGCAGTTCTTC. Translating it yields CASSSRVHTYNEQFF.

This clonotype was seen only a few times. CDR3 loop: CASRLGLAGSDTQYF. As DNA, the CDR3 is TGTGCCAGCAGACTGGGACTAGCGGGGTCGGATACGCAGTATTTT. This chain uses TRBV6-2 or TRBV6-3 with TRBJ2-3; 13 positions match TRBD2. J lost 6 bases, V lost 6 bases, and 6 bases had no gene match. This CDR3 has 15 amino acids. The germline CDR1 and CDR2 sequences are MNHEY and SVGEGT.

This clonotype appeared a few times. The chain is built from TRBV10-3 and TRBJ2-5; D call uncertain. The CDR3 is 14 residues long. Germline V gives CDR1 ENHRY, CDR2 SYGVKD. Trimming took off 0 bases at V and 5 bases at J, with 10 bases between the two ends. The CDR3 nucleotides read TGTGCCATCAGTGAGTCTCGCGGTGGGGAGACCCAGTACTTC. It codes for CAISESRGGETQYF.

This clonotype has more than one count but fewer than ten. This rearrangement joins TRBV7-9 to TRBJ2-3; 9 nucleotides align to TRBD2. Germline CDR1 SEHNR, CDR2 FQNEAQ (reference sequence). With 5 bases clipped from V and 4 bases from J, the junction kept 10 bases outside the gene matches. The CDR3 extends over 16 amino acids. The CDR3 nucleotides are TGTGCCAGCAGCCCCTCGGCTAGCGGGATACCAGATACGCAGTATTTT. This codes for CASSPSASGIPDTQYF.

This chain uses TRBV4-2 with TRBJ2-7, with D perhaps matching TRBD1 or TRBD2 (5 bases each). V was shortened by 5 bases and J by 1 base, with 18 bases between the two germline ends. The CDR3 is made up of 16 amino acids. The germline CDR1 and CDR2 sequences are LGHNA and YNFKEQ. CDR3 bases: TGTGCCAGCAGCTCTCAACCCGGGACCGATTCCTACGAGCAGTACTTC. Protein sequence: CASSSQPGTDSYEQYF.

The chain recombines TRBV12-3 or TRBV12-4 with TRBJ1-5; D gene uncertain. The CDR3 length is 11 residues. Trimming cost V 4 bases and J 11 bases, with 9 bases left between them. CDR3 bases: TGTGCCAGCAGTTCCGGTCCGGCCCAGCATTTT. Amino acids: CASSSGPAQHF.

This clonotype has a handful of counts. This rearrangement joins TRBV29-1 to TRBJ2-7, with D possibly TRBD1 on 5 matching bases. Trimming pared 5 bases from V and 1 base from J, leaving 9 bases between. The CDR3 is 12 residues long. CDR1 SQVTM and CDR2 ANQGSEA come from the germline V gene. The CDR3 loop reads CSVFTGSYEQYF. CDR3 in DNA: TGCAGCGTTTTTACAGGATCCTACGAGCAGTACTTC.

Only a few counts were recorded for this clonotype. V is TRBV20-1 and J is TRBJ2-1; 8 positions match TRBD1. The CDR3 runs to 14 residues. Germline CDR1 DFQATT, CDR2 SNEGSKA (reference sequence). The V segment lost 4 bases and the J segment 9 bases; nucleotides outside the gene matches: 11. CDR3 amino acids: CSANHGQGTFEQFF. The CDR3 nucleotides read TGCAGTGCTAATCATGGACAGGGAACTTTTGAGCAGTTCTTC.